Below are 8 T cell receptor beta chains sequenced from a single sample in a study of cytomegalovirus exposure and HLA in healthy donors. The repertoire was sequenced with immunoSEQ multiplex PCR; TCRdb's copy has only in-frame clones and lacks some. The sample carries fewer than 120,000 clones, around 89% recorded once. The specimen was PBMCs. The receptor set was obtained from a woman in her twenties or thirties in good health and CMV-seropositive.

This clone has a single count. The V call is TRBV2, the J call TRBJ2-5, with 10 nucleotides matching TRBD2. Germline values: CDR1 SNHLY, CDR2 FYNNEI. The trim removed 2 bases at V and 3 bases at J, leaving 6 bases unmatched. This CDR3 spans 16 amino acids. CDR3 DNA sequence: TGTGCCAGCAGTGAACTAGCGGGAGTTCGGAAAGAGACCCAGTACTTC. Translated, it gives CASSELAGVRKETQYF. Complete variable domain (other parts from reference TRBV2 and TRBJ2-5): EPEVTQTPSHQVTQMGQEVILRCVPISNHLYFYWYRQILGQKVEFLVSFYNNEISEKSEIFDDQFSVERPDGSNFTLKIRSTKLEDSAMYFCASSELAGVRKETQYFGPGTRLLVL.

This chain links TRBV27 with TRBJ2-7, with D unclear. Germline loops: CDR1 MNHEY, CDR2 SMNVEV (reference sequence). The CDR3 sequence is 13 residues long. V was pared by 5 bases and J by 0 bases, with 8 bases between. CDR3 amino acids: CASSPRLSYEQYF. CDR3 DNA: TGTGCCAGCAGTCCACGACTCTCCTACGAGCAGTACTTC.

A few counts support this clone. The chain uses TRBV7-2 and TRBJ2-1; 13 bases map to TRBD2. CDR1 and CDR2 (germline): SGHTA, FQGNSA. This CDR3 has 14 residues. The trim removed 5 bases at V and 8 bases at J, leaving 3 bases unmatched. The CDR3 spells CASSQTSGGYEQFF. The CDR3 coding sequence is TGTGCCAGCAGCCAGACTAGCGGGGGGTATGAGCAGTTCTTC.

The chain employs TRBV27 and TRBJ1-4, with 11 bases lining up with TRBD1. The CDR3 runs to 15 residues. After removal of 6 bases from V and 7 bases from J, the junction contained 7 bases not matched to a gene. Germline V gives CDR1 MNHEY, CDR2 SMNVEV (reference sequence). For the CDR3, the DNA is TGTGCCAGCAGATCGCGGACAGGGGGCTTTGAAAAACTGTTTTTT. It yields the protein CASRSRTGGFEKLFF.

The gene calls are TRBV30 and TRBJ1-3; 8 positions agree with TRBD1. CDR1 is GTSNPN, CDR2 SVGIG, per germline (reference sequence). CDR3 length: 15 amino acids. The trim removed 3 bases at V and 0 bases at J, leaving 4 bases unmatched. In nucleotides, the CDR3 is TGTGCCTGGAGGGTAGACAGGGGCTCTGGAAACACCATATATTTT. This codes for CAWRVDRGSGNTIYF. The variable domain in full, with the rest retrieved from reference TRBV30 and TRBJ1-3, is SQTIHQWPATLVQPVGSPLSLECTVEGTSNPNLYWYRQAAGRGLQLLFYSVGIGQISSEVPQNLSASRPQDRQFILSSKKLLLSDSGFYLCAWRVDRGSGNTIYFGEGSWLTVV.

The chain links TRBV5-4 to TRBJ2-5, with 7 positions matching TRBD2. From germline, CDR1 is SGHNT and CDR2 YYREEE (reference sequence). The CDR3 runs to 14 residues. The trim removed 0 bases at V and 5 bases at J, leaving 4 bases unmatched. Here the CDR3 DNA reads TGTGCCAGCAGCTTGGGACTAGCCGGTGAGACCCAGTACTTC. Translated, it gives CASSLGLAGETQYF. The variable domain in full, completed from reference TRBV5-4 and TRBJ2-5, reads ETGVTQSPTHLIKTRGQQVTLRCSSQSGHNTVSWYQQALGQGPQFIFQYYREEENGRGNFPPRFSGLQFPNYSSELNVNALELDDSALYLCASSLGLAGETQYFGPGTRLLVL.

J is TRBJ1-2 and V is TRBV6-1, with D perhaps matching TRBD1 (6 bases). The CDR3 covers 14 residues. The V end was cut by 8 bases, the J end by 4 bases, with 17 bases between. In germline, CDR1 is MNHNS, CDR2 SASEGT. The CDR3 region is CASRLDSNVYGYTF. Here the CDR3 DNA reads TGTGCCAGCCGACTGGACAGTAATGTCTATGGCTACACCTTC.

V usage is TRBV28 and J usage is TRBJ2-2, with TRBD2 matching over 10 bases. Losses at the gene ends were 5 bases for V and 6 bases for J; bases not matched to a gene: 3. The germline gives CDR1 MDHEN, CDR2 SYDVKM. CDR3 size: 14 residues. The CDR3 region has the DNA TGTGCCAGCAGTCGCAGCGGGAGGGCCGGGGAGCTGTTTTTT. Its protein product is CASSRSGRAGELFF. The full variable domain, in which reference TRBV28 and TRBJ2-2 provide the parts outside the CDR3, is DVKVTQSSRYLVKRTGEKVFLECVQDMDHENMFWYRQDPGLGLRLIYFSYDVKMKEKGDIPEGYSVSREKKERFSLILESASTNQTSMYLCASSRSGRAGELFFGEGSRLTVL.